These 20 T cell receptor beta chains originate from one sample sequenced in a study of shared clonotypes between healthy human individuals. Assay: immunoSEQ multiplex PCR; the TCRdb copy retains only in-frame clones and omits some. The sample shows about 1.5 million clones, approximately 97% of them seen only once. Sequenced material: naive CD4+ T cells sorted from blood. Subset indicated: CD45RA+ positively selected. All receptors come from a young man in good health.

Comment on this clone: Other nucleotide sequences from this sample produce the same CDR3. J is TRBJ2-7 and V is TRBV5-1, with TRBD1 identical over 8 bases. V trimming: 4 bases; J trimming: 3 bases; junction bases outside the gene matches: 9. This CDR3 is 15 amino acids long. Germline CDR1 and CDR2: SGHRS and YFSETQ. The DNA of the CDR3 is TGCGCCAGCAGCCCAACAGGGGGAAAAATCTACGAGCAGTACTTC. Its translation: CASSPTGGKIYEQYF.

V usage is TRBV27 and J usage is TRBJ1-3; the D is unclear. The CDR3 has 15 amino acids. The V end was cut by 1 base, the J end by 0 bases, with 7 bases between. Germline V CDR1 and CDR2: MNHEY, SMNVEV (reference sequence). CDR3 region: CASSLYAGSGNTIYF. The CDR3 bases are TGTGCCAGCAGTTTATATGCAGGCTCTGGAAACACCATATATTTT.

CDR3 in DNA: TGTGCCAGCAGCTTTCATCTCACGAACACTGAAGCTTTCTTT. Amino acids: CASSFHLTNTEAFF. The chain employs TRBV7-3 and TRBJ1-1; no clear D. The CDR3 covers 14 residues. Germline V CDR1 and CDR2: SGHTA, FQGTGA. V shed 3 bases and J shed 1 base, with 9 bases lying between them.

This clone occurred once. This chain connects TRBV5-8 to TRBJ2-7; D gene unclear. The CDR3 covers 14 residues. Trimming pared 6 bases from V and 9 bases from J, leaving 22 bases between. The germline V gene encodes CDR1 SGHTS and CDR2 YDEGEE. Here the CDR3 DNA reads TGTGCCAGCACCTTTTCTGGTTCGCGATTATGGCAGTACTTC. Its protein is CASTFSGSRLWQYF. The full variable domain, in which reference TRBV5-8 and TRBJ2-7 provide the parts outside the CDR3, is EAGVTQSPTHLIKTRGQQATLRCSPISGHTSVYWYQQALGLGLQFLLWYDEGEERNRGNFPPRFSGRQFPNYSSELNVNALELEDSALYLCASTFSGSRLWQYFGPGTRLTVT.

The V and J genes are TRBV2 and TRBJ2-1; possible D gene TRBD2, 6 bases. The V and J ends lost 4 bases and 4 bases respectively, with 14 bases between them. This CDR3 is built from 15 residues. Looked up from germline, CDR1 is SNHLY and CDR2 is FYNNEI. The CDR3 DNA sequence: TGTGCCAGCAGTGGCGCCGGGACTTCATACAATGAGCAGTTCTTC. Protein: CASSGAGTSYNEQFF.

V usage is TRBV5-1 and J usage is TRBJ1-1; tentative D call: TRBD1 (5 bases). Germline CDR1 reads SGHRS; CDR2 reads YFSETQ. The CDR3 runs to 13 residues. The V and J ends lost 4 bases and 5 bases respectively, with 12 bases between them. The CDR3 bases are TGCGCCAGCAGCCGCGGGGACCCGACTGAAGCTTTCTTT. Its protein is CASSRGDPTEAFF. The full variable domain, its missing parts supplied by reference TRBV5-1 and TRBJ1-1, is KAGVTQTPRYLIKTRGQQVTLSCSPISGHRSVSWYQQTPGQGLQFLFEYFSETQRNKGNFPGRFSGRQFSNSRSEMNVSTLELGDSALYLCASSRGDPTEAFFGQGTRLTVV.

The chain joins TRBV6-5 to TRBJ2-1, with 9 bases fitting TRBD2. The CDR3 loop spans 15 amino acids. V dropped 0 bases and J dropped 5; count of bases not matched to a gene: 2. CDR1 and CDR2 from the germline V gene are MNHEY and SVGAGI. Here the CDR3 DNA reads TGTGCCAGCAGTTACTCGACTAGCGGAGACAATGAGCAGTTCTTC. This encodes CASSYSTSGDNEQFF.

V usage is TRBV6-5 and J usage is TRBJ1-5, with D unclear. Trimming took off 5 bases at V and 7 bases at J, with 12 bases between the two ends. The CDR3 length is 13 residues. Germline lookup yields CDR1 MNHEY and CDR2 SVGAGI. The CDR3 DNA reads TGTGCCAGCAGTCGTGGAGGGTACCAGCCCCAGCATTTT. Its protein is CASSRGGYQPQHF.

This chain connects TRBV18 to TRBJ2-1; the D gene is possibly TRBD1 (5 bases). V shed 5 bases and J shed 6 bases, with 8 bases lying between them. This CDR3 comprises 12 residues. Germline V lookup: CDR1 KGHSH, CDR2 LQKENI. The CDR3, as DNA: TGTGCCAGCTCAGACCAGGGCAATGAGCAGTTCTTC. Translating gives CASSDQGNEQFF. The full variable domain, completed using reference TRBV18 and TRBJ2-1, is NAGVMQNPRHLVRRRGQEARLRCSPMKGHSHVYWYRQLPEEGLKFMVYLQKENIIDESGMPKERFSAEFPKEGPSILRIQQVVRGDSAAYFCASSDQGNEQFFGPGTRLTVL.

CDR3 sequence (DNA): TGTGCCAGCAGTGCACAGTACAATGAGCAGTTCTTC. It yields the protein CASSAQYNEQFF. The chain recombines TRBV6-6 with TRBJ2-1; D is undetermined. The ends were cut back, 5 bases at V and 4 bases at J, with 6 bases in the middle. The germline V gene encodes CDR1 MNHNY and CDR2 SVGAGI (reference sequence). The CDR3 has 12 amino acids.

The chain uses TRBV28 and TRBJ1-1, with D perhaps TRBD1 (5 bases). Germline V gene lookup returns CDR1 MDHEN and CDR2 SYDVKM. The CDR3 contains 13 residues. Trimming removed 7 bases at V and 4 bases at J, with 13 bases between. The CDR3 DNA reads TGTGCCAGCATACCTCCTGGGGGCACTGAAGCTTTCTTT. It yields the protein CASIPPGGTEAFF.

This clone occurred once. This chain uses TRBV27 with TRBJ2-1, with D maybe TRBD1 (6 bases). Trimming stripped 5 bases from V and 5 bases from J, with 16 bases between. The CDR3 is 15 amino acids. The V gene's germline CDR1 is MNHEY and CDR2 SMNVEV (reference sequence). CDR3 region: CASSPRTANDNEQFF. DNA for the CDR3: TGTGCCAGCAGTCCTCGGACAGCTAACGACAATGAGCAGTTCTTC.

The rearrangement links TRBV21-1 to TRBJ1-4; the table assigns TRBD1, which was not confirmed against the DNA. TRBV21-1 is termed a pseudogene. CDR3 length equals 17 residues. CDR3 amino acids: CASSKCRGPGTNEKLFF. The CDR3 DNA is TGTGCCAGCAGCAAATGCAGGGGGCCCGGTACTAATGAAAAACTGTTTTTT.

The CDR3 reads CASRRGGQGIDEQYF. Here the CDR3 DNA reads TGTGCCAGCAGAAGAGGCGGACAGGGAATCGACGAGCAGTACTTC. The chain uses TRBV28 and TRBJ2-7; 8 positions match TRBD1. This CDR3 has 15 residues. V lost 6 bases, J lost 5 bases, and 12 bases stayed unmatched. Germline CDR1 is MDHEN and CDR2 is SYDVKM.

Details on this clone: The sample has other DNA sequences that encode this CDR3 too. The CDR3 bases are TGCAGTGCGGGGCAGCCCCAGCATTTT. The encoded protein is CSAGQPQHF. The chain recombines TRBV20-1 with TRBJ1-5; D is unclear. From germline, CDR1 is DFQATT and CDR2 SNEGSKA (reference sequence). This CDR3 contains 9 residues. V was pared by 6 bases and J by 7 bases, with 4 bases between.

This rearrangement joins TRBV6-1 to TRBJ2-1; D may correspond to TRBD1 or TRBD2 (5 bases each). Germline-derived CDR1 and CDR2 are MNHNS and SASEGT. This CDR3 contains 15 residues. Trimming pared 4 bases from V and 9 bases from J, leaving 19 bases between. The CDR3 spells CASSGRAGWEREQFF. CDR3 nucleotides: TGTGCCAGCAGTGGCCGAGCAGGGTGGGAGCGTGAGCAGTTCTTC.

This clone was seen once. The CDR3 nucleotides are TGTGCCAGCAGCTTGTTAACACTAGCGGTCAGCTCCTACAATGAGCAGTTCTTC. Amino acid sequence: CASSLLTLAVSSYNEQFF. The chain joins TRBV5-6 to TRBJ2-1; 8 bases map to TRBD2. CDR3 size: 18 residues. V shed 1 base and J 0 bases; nucleotides not matched to a gene: 9. Looked up from germline, CDR1 is SGHDT and CDR2 is YYEEEE.

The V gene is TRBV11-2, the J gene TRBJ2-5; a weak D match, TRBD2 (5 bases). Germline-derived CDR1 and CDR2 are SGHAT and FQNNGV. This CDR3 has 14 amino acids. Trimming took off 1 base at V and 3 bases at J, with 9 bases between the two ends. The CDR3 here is CASSLGRREETQYF. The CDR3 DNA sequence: TGTGCCAGCAGCTTAGGACGGCGGGAAGAGACCCAGTACTTC. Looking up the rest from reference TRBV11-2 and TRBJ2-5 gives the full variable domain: EAGVAQSPRYKIIEKRQSVAFWCNPISGHATLYWYQQILGQGPKLLIQFQNNGVVDDSQLPKDRFSAERLKGVDSTLKIQPAKLEDSAVYLCASSLGRREETQYFGPGTRLLVL.

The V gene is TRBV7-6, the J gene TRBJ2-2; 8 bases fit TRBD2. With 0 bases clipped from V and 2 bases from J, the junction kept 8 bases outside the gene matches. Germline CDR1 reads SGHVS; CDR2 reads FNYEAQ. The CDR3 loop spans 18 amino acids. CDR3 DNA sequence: TGTGCCAGCAGCTTAGCAACGGTGCGGGGGGCAAACACCGGGGAGCTGTTTTTT. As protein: CASSLATVRGANTGELFF.

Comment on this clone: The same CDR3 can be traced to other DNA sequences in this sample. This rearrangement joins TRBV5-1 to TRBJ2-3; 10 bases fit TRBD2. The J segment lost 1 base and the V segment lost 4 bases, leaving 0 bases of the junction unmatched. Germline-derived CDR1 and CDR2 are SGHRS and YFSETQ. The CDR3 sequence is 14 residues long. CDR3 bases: TGCGCCAGCAGCACTAGCGGGGGCACAGATACGCAGTATTTT. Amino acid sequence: CASSTSGGTDTQYF.